Reported below is one T cell receptor beta chain. The entry originates in a study of blood T cells in healthy people across ages. Every participating donor contributed roughly 10 milliliters of peripheral blood through a draw. Then a second PCR, running about 6 to 11 cycles, was carried out with a sample-barcoded 5' primer and a J-beta primer mix. MiXCR was run by TCRdb on the 5' RACE reads, yielding one entry per CDR3 protein. The sample contains nearly 1 million distinct CDR3 sequences, about 51% of which appear only once. The V end was cut by 0 bases, the J end by 2 bases, with 10 bases between. CDR3 length: 15 residues. Germline values: CDR1 SGHTA, CDR2 FQGNSA.

V and J are TRBV7-2 and TRBJ2-5; possibly TRBD2 for D (5 bases). The source is an older woman in good health. The sample was blood. CDR3 in DNA: TGTGCCAGCAGCTTAGCGCGGGCTGCACAAGAGACCCAGTACTTC. Its protein product is CASSLARAAQETQYF.